This is a list of T cell receptor beta chains from one sample in a study of cytomegalovirus exposure and HLA in healthy donors. TCRdb keeps only in-frame clones here, not all; method: immunoSEQ multiplex PCR. This sample has about 130,000 clones; about nine tenths occur once, and the top ten carry around 5.9%. The sample comprised PBMCs. These receptors all come from a woman aged 25 to 39 in good health and CMV-seropositive. Both conserved end residues are trimmed from each CDR3. Expanded clones get a size class; other rows say once, few or many, or leave the size out.

ASSYGIGAYEQY,TRBV6-5,12,-,TRBJ2-7
ASSLRGTYEQY,TRBV6-1,11,once,TRBJ2-7
ATSREGALDSGSNEQY,TRBV15,16,-,TRBJ2-7
ASSPTGVQETQY,TRBV2,12,once,TRBJ2-5
ASSQEWRGTGVQETQY,TRBV4-1,16,-,TRBJ2-5
SVEVGTDSYEQY,TRBV29-1,12,-,TRBJ2-7
ASTQGALEAF,TRBV2,10,-,TRBJ1-1
ASSERGTGGYNEQF,TRBV25-1,14,-,TRBJ2-1
ASTPGGNTEAF,TRBV10-2,11,-,TRBJ1-1
ASSAGGFEQY,TRBV4-2,10,-,TRBJ2-7
ASSPRVGAGVGDTQY,TRBV7-9,15,-,TRBJ2-3
ATKGAGYQETQY,TRBV6-5,12,-,TRBJ2-5
ASSVGGSSTDTQY,TRBV9,13,once,TRBJ2-3
ASSPRTGDNSPLH,TRBV6-6,13,-,TRBJ1-6